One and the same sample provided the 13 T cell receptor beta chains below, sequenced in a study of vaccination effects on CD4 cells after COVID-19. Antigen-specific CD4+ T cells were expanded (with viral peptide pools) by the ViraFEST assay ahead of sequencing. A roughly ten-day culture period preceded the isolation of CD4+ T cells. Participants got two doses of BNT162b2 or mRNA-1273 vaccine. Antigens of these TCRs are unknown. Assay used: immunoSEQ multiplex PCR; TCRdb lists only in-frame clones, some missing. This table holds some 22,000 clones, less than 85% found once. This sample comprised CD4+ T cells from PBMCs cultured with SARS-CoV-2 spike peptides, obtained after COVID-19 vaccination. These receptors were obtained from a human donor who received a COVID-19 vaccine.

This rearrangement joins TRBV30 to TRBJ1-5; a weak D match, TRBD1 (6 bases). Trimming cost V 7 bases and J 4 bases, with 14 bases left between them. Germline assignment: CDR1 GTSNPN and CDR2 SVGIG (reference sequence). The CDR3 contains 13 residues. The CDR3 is CASSGAGNQPQHF. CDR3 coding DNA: TGTGCCTCTTCGGGGGCCGGGAATCAGCCCCAGCATTTT.

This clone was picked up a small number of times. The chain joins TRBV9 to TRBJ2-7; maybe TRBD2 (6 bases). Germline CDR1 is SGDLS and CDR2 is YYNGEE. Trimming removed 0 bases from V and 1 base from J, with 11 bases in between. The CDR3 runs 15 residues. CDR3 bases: TGTGCCAGCAGCGTAGGGTCACTAGCATCCTACGAGCAGTACTTC. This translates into CASSVGSLASYEQYF.

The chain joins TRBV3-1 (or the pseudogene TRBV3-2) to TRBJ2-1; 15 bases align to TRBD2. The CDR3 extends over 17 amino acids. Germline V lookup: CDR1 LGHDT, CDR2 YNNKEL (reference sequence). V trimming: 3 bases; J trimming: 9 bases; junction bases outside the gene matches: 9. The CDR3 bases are TGTGCCAGCAGCCAGCCGGGACTAGCGGGAGGAGTGGGTGAGCAGTTCTTC. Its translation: CASSQPGLAGGVGEQFF.

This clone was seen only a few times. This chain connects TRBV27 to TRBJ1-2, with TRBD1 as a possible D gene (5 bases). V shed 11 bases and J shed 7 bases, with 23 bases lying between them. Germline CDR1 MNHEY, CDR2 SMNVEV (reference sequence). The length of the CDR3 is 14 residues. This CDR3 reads CAPIWGPGKCGYTF. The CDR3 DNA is TGTGCCCCCATATGGGGCCCAGGGAAGTGTGGCTACACCTTC.

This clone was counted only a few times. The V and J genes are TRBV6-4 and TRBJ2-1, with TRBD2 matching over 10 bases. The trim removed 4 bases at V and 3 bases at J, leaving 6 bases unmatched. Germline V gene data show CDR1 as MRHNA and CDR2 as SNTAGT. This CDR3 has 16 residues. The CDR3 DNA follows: TGTGCCAGCAGTGTCCGGACTAGCGGTGACTACAATGAGCAGTTCTTC. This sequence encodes CASSVRTSGDYNEQFF.

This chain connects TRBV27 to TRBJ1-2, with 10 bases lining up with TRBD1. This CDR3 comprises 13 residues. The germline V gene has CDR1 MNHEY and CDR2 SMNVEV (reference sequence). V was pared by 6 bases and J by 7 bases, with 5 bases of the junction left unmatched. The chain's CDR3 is CASRSTGGSGYTF. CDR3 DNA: TGTGCCAGCAGGTCGACAGGGGGCTCTGGCTACACCTTC.

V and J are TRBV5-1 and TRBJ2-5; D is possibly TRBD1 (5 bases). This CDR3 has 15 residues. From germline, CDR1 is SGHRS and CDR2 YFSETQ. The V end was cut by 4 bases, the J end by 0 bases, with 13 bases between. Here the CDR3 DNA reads TGCGCCAGCAGCGTCGCAGGGCCTGACCAAGAGACCCAGTACTTC. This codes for CASSVAGPDQETQYF.

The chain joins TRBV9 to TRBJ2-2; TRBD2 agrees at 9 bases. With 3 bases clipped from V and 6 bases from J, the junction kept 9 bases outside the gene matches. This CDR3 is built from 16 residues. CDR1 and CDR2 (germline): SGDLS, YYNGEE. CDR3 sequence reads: CASSALAGRVAGELFF. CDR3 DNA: TGTGCCAGCAGCGCGCTAGCGGGACGAGTGGCCGGGGAGCTGTTTTTT.

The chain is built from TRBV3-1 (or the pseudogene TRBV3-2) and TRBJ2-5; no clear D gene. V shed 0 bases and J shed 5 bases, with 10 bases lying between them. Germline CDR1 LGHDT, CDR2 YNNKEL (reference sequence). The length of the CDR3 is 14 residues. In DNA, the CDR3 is TGTGCCAGCAGCCAAGATCCAGGTGGCGAGACCCAGTACTTC. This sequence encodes CASSQDPGGETQYF.

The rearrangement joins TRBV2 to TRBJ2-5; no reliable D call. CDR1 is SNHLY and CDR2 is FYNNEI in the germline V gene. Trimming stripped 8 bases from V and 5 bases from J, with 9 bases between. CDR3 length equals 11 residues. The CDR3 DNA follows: TGTGCCAGCGGAGTTACGGAGACCCAGTACTTC. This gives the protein CASGVTETQYF.

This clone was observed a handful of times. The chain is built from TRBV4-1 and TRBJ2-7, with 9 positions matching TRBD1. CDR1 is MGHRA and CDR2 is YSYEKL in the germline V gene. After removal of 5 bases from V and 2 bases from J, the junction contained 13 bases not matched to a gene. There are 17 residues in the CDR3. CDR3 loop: CASSWHPDRGGTYEQYF. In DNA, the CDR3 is TGCGCCAGCAGCTGGCACCCGGACAGGGGTGGAACCTACGAGCAGTACTTC.

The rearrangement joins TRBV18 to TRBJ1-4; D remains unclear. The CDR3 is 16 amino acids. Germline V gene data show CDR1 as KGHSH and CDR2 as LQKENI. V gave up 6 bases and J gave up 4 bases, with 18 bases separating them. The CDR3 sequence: CASSLGSAVLNEKLFF. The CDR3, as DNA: TGTGCCAGCTCCCTCGGATCCGCAGTACTTAATGAAAAACTGTTTTTT.

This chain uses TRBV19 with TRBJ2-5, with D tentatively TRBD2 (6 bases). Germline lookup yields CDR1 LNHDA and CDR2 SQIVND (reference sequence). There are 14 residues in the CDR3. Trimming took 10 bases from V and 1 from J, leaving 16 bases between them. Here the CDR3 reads CATRGRVAQETQYF. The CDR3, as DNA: TGTGCCACGCGGGGACGGGTGGCCCAAGAGACCCAGTACTTC.